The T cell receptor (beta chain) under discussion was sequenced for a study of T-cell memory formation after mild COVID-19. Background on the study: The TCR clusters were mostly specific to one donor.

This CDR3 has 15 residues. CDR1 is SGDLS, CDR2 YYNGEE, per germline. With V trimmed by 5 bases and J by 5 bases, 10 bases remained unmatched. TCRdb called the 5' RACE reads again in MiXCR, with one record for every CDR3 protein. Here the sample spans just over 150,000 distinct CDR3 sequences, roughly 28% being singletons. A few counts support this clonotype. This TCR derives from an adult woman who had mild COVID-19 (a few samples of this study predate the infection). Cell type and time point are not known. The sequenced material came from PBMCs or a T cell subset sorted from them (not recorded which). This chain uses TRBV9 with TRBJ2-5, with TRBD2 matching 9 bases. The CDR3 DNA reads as TGTGCCAGCAGGCAAGGAGCGGGGGGCGCGGAGACCCAGTACTTC. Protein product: CASRQGAGGAETQYF.